These 23 T cell receptor beta chains were sequenced from one sample in a study of blood T cell repertoires in COVID-19. The repertoire was sequenced with immunoSEQ multiplex PCR; TCRdb's copy has only in-frame clones and lacks some. The sample shows tens of thousands of clones, roughly 80% of them seen only once. Sequencing used peripheral blood. The source is a man aged 45-60 years with COVID-19, enrolled during active disease.

This clone has a handful of counts. This chain joins TRBV7-8 and TRBJ1-5; D perhaps matches TRBD1 (5 bases). CDR3 length equals 14 residues. The V end was cut by 6 bases, the J end by 3 bases, with 12 bases between. Germline assignment: CDR1 SGHVS and CDR2 FQNEAQ. The CDR3 DNA sequence: TGTGCCAGCAGAAATAGGGGATTCAATCAGCCCCAGCATTTT. This gives the protein CASRNRGFNQPQHF.

The V gene is TRBV7-9, the J gene TRBJ2-5; D call uncertain. The CDR3 is 14 amino acids. V was shortened by 1 base and J by 2 bases, with 8 bases between the two germline ends. Looked up from germline, CDR1 is SEHNR and CDR2 is FQNEAQ (reference sequence). For the CDR3, the DNA is TGTGCCAGCAGCTTAGGTCTAGGACAAGAGACCCAGTACTTC. Amino acids: CASSLGLGQETQYF.

V is TRBV24-1 and J is TRBJ2-3, with unresolved D. The CDR3 is 11 amino acids. The germline V gene has CDR1 KGHDR and CDR2 SFDVKD. V lost 9 bases, J lost 6 bases, and 9 bases lay in between. The CDR3 loop reads CATQRRDTQYF. For the CDR3, the DNA is TGTGCCACCCAGCGACGGGATACGCAGTATTTT.

The J gene is TRBJ1-1, the V gene TRBV5-4, with 7 positions matching TRBD1. The CDR3 runs 14 residues. With V trimmed by 5 bases and J by 4 bases, 8 bases remained unmatched. Germline CDR1 is SGHNT and CDR2 is YYREEE (reference sequence). CDR3: CASSLGDSRTEAFF. The CDR3 DNA sequence: TGTGCCAGCAGTCTGGGGGACAGTCGCACTGAAGCTTTCTTT.

This chain uses TRBV11-1 with TRBJ2-1, with TRBD1 as a possible D gene (6 bases). Germline V gene lookup returns CDR1 SGHAT and CDR2 FQDESV (reference sequence). Trimming took 5 bases from V and 0 from J, leaving 8 bases between them. CDR3 size: 14 residues. The CDR3 nucleotides are TGTGCCAGCAGCGCGGACAGCTCCTACAATGAGCAGTTCTTC. This translates into CASSADSSYNEQFF.

The chain recombines TRBV27 with TRBJ2-7; 7 positions agree with TRBD2. Germline trimming cut 6 bases from V and 6 bases from J; bases unmatched to any gene: 14. The CDR3 contains 15 residues. CDR1 MNHEY and CDR2 SMNVEV come from the germline V gene (reference sequence). The chain's CDR3 is CASSSLAAMSSEQYF. CDR3 DNA: TGTGCCAGCAGCTCTCTAGCGGCAATGAGCTCCGAGCAGTACTTC.

CDR3 nucleotide sequence: TGCGCCAGCAGCTTGGCGTTAGCGGGTGCTAGCACAGATACGCAGTATTTT. This codes for CASSLALAGASTDTQYF. The genes are TRBV5-1 and TRBJ2-3; 7 bases fit TRBD2. The CDR3 contains 17 residues. Germline assignment: CDR1 SGHRS and CDR2 YFSETQ. The J segment lost 0 bases and the V segment lost 0 bases, leaving 7 bases of the junction unmatched.

The chain employs TRBV5-1 and TRBJ2-5; 9 bases map to TRBD1. The CDR3 contains 16 residues. Germline CDR1 SGHRS, CDR2 YFSETQ. After removal of 8 bases from V and 0 bases from J, the junction contained 11 bases not matched to a gene. CDR3 DNA sequence: TGCGCCAGTTCGGGACAGGGCGTTATGTACCAAGAGACCCAGTACTTC. Amino acids: CASSGQGVMYQETQYF.

The gene calls are TRBV4-3 and TRBJ2-1, with 15 bases lining up with TRBD2. The CDR3 is 15 residues long. Germline V gene data show CDR1 as LGHNA and CDR2 as YSLEER. Unmatched junction bases numbered 3, after V lost 4 bases and J lost 8 bases. CDR3 amino acids: CASSLGLAGGHEQFF. Written as DNA, the CDR3 is TGCGCCAGCAGCCTCGGACTAGCGGGAGGGCATGAGCAGTTCTTC.

CDR3 sequence: CASSMGLAGEQFF. The CDR3, as DNA: TGTGCCAGCAGCATGGGACTAGCGGGTGAGCAGTTCTTC. The genes are TRBV9 and TRBJ2-1; 12 bases fit TRBD2. J was trimmed by 9 bases and V by 4 bases; bases with no gene match: 2. Looked up from germline, CDR1 is SGDLS and CDR2 is YYNGEE. The CDR3 spans 13 residues.

The V gene is TRBV5-5, the J gene TRBJ2-5; TRBD2 might be the D (5 bases). The CDR3 sequence is 14 residues long. In germline, CDR1 is SGHKS, CDR2 YYEKEE (reference sequence). V was cut by 2 bases and J by 5 bases, with 13 bases left in between. The CDR3 here is CASSFYPTGETQYF. The CDR3 region has the DNA TGTGCCAGCAGCTTTTACCCCACGGGGGAGACCCAGTACTTC.

This rearrangement joins TRBV19 to TRBJ2-2, with 7 bases that match TRBD1. The length of the CDR3 is 13 residues. Germline-derived CDR1 and CDR2 are LNHDA and SQIVND (reference sequence). J was trimmed by 6 bases and V by 6 bases; bases with no gene match: 4. The CDR3 is CASRNQGAGELFF. CDR3 DNA: TGTGCCAGTAGAAATCAGGGGGCCGGGGAGCTGTTTTTT.

The chain uses TRBV7-2 and TRBJ2-7, with D maybe TRBD1 (5 bases). From germline, CDR1 is SGHTA and CDR2 FQGNSA. This CDR3 spans 13 amino acids. Trimming pared 2 bases from V and 2 bases from J, leaving 7 bases between. The CDR3 sequence is CASSLPGPYEQYF. Written as DNA, the CDR3 is TGTGCCAGCAGCTTACCAGGGCCCTACGAGCAGTACTTC.

This clone appeared once. The rearrangement joins TRBV5-8 to TRBJ2-3; 8 bases match TRBD2. J gave up 4 bases and V 2 bases, and 6 bases lay outside the gene matches. Germline assignment: CDR1 SGHTS and CDR2 YDEGEE. The length of the CDR3 is 15 residues. The CDR3 is CASSLSLAGADTQYF. The CDR3 DNA reads as TGTGCCAGCAGCTTATCGCTAGCGGGCGCAGATACGCAGTATTTT.

This clone is medium-sized (0.01 to 0.1%) in the sample. The gene calls are TRBV7-9 and TRBJ2-1; 14 nucleotides line up with TRBD2. Germline V gives CDR1 SEHNR, CDR2 FQNEAQ (reference sequence). The CDR3 has 15 residues. The ends lost 5 bases at V and 8 bases at J; junction bases unmatched: 5. CDR3 amino acids: CASSLTGLAGDEQFF. CDR3 nucleotide sequence: TGTGCCAGCAGCCTCACGGGACTAGCGGGAGATGAGCAGTTCTTC. The entire variable domain, with the rest obtained from reference TRBV7-9 and TRBJ2-1, is as follows: DTGVSQNPRHKITKRGQNVTFRCDPISEHNRLYWYRQTLGQGPEFLTYFQNEAQLEKSRLLSDRFSAERPKGSFSTLEIQRTEQGDSAMYLCASSLTGLAGDEQFFGPGTRLTVL.

The chain recombines TRBV19 with TRBJ2-3, with TRBD2 matching 16 bases. Per germline, CDR1 LNHDA and CDR2 SQIVND (reference sequence). After removal of 6 bases from V and 0 bases from J, the junction contained 6 bases not matched to a gene. This CDR3 has 18 amino acids. DNA for the CDR3: TGTGCCAGTAGCCCGGGACTAGCGGGAGGGACTAGCACAGATACGCAGTATTTT. This translates into CASSPGLAGGTSTDTQYF.

The V and J genes are TRBV3-1 (or the pseudogene TRBV3-2) and TRBJ2-7, with D perhaps matching TRBD2 (5 bases). Germline V gene data show CDR1 as LGHDT and CDR2 as YNNKEL (reference sequence). This CDR3 contains 14 residues. Trimming took off 5 bases at V and 2 bases at J, with 13 bases between the two ends. CDR3 amino acids: CASSTPGIPYEQYF. DNA for the CDR3: TGTGCCAGCAGCACCCCGGGGATCCCCTACGAGCAGTACTTC.

The DNA of the CDR3 is TGTGCCAGCAGCACAAGTAATGAAAAACTGTTTTTT. The encoded protein is CASSTSNEKLFF. The V gene is TRBV11-2, the J gene TRBJ1-4; D is ambiguous. Trimming shortened V by 5 bases and J by 4 bases, and 5 bases separated the two germline ends. Germline V gene data show CDR1 as SGHAT and CDR2 as FQNNGV. The CDR3 sequence is 12 residues long.

The chain's CDR3 is CASSAHRGPAEAFF. CDR3 DNA: TGTGCCAGCAGCGCTCACAGGGGGCCAGCTGAAGCTTTCTTT. V usage is TRBV9 and J usage is TRBJ1-1; 9 positions agree with TRBD1. Germline V gene data show CDR1 as SGDLS and CDR2 as YYNGEE. With 3 bases clipped from V and 6 bases from J, the junction kept 6 bases outside the gene matches. This CDR3 has 14 residues.

This clone was detected only a few times. The gene calls are TRBV7-3 and TRBJ2-7; 10 bases align to TRBD1. The CDR3 consists of 15 residues. V was clipped by 5 bases and J by 2 bases; unmatched bases: 6. Germline V gene sequence: CDR1 SGHTA, CDR2 FQGTGA. CDR3 sequence (DNA): TGTGCCAGCAGCGCTTATGGACAGGGGGCCTACGAGCAGTACTTC. This gives the protein CASSAYGQGAYEQYF. The entire variable domain, with the rest obtained from reference TRBV7-3 and TRBJ2-7, is as follows: GAGVSQTPSNKVTEKGKYVELRCDPISGHTALYWYRQSLGQGPEFLIYFQGTGAADDSGLPNDRFFAVRPEGSVSTLKIQRTERGDSAVYLCASSAYGQGAYEQYFGPGTRLTVT.

The rearrangement links TRBV25-1 to TRBJ2-7; D not certain. Germline assignment: CDR1 MGHDK and CDR2 SYGVNS. Trimming pared 7 bases from V and 2 bases from J, leaving 6 bases between. This CDR3 is built from 11 residues. The CDR3 here is CASTSPYEQYF. CDR3 nucleotide sequence: TGTGCCAGCACCTCCCCCTACGAGCAGTACTTC.

V usage is TRBV5-4 and J usage is TRBJ1-2; TRBD1 might be the D (6 bases). The germline gives CDR1 SGHNT, CDR2 YYREEE (reference sequence). V lost 4 bases and J 8 bases, leaving 18 bases between the germline ends. The CDR3 contains 14 residues. DNA for the CDR3: TGTGCCAGCAGCCTATACAGCAGGGGACGAGGCTACACCTTC. Protein: CASSLYSRGRGYTF.

CDR3 DNA sequence: TGTGCCAGCTCACCTCCGGGACTAGTTTTTAATGAGCAGTTCTTC. Its translation: CASSPPGLVFNEQFF. The chain carries TRBV18 and TRBJ2-1, with 8 bases identical to TRBD2. V lost 3 bases to trimming and J lost 7 bases; unmatched junction nucleotides: 8. The CDR3 runs to 15 residues. Germline CDR1 reads KGHSH; CDR2 reads LQKENI.